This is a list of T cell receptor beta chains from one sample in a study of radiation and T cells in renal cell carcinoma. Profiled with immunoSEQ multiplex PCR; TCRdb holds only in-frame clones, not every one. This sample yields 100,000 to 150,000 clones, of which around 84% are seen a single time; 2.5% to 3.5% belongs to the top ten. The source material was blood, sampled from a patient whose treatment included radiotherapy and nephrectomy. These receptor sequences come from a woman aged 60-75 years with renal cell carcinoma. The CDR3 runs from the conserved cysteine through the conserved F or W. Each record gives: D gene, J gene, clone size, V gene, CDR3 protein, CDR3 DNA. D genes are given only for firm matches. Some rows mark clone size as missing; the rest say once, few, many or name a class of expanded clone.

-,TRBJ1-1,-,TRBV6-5,CASRSLGQFEAFF,TGTGCCAGCAGGTCTCTCGGACAGTTTGAAGCTTTCTTT
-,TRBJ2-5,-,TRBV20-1,CSATTSETQYF,TGCAGTGCCACGACGAGTGAGACCCAGTACTTC
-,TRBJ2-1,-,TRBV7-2,CASSLFRYNEQFF,TGTGCCAGCAGCTTATTCCGGTACAATGAGCAGTTCTTC
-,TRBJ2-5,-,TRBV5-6,CASSLLLVWESPQETQYF,TGTGCCAGCAGCTTGCTGCTGGTATGGGAATCCCCCCAAGAGACCCAGTACTTC
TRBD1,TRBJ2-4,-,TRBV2,CASRGQGGKNIQYF,TGTGCCAGCAGGGGACAGGGAGGCAAAAACATTCAGTACTTC
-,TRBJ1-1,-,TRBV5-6,CASSLGPNTEAFF,TGTGCCAGCAGCTTGGGCCCGAACACTGAAGCTTTCTTT
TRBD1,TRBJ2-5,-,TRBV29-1,CSVLGDSRETQYF,TGCAGCGTTCTCGGGGACAGTAGAGAGACCCAGTACTTC
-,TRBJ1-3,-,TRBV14,CASSPGSYSGNTIYF,TGTGCCAGCAGCCCTGGATCCTACTCTGGAAACACCATATATTTT
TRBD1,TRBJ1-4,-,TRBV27,CASSQLSTGGNEKLFF,TGTGCCAGCAGCCAACTCTCGACAGGGGGCAATGAAAAACTGTTTTTT
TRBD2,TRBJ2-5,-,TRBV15,CATSRPSGRETQYF,TGTGCCACCAGCAGACCCAGCGGGAGGGAGACCCAGTACTTC
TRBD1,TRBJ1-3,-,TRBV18,CASSEGASGNTIYF,TGTGCCAGCTCTGAGGGGGCCTCTGGAAACACCATATATTTT
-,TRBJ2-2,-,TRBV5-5,CASSSTGPGELFF,TGTGCCAGCAGCTCAACAGGGCCGGGGGAGCTGTTTTTT
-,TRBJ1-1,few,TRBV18,CASSRGGEAFF,TGTGCCAGCTCACGGGGTGGTGAAGCTTTCTTT
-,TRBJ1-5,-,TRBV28,CATIGQSNQPQHF,TGTGCCACCATTGGACAGTCCAATCAGCCCCAGCATTTT
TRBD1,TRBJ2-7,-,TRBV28,CATAGQDFYEQYF,TGTGCCACCGCGGGACAGGACTTCTACGAGCAGTACTTC
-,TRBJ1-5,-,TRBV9,CASSPTAADQPQHF,TGTGCCAGCAGCCCGACAGCGGCAGATCAGCCCCAGCATTTT
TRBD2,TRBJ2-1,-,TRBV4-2,CASSPSLAGVNEQFF,TGTGCCAGCAGCCCATCTCTAGCGGGAGTTAATGAGCAGTTCTTC
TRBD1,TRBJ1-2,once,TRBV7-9,CASSLDRGRSGYTF,TGTGCCAGCAGCTTGGACAGGGGTCGGTCTGGCTACACCTTC
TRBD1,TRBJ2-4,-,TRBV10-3,CAINPGTGGKNIQYF,TGTGCCATCAACCCGGGGACAGGGGGAAAAAACATTCAGTACTTC
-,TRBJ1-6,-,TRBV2,CASSTLRGRNSPLHF,TGTGCCAGCAGCACCCTCAGGGGTAGGAATTCACCCCTCCACTTT
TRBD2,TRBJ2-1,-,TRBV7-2,CASSQISAGELEGNEQFF,TGTGCCAGCAGCCAAATCTCGGCGGGGGAGTTGGAGGGAAATGAGCAGTTCTTC
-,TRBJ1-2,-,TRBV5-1,CASRREQGLDYGYTF,TGCGCCAGCAGACGAGAGCAGGGGCTCGACTATGGCTACACCTTC
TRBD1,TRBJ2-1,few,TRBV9,CASSLTGRGSYNEQFF,TGTGCCAGCAGCCTGACAGGGAGAGGGTCCTACAATGAGCAGTTCTTC
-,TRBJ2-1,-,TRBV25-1,CASSEGGDTWDEQFF,TGTGCCAGCAGTGAGGGAGGGGACACCTGGGATGAGCAGTTCTTC
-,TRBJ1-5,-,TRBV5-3,CASFGDQPQHF,TGTGCCAGCTTTGGGGATCAGCCCCAGCATTTT
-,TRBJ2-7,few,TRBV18,CASSPSQHDEQYF,TGTGCCAGCTCACCATCCCAGCATGACGAGCAGTACTTC
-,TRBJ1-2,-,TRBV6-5,CASSYSKGINYGCTF,TGTGCCAGCAGTTACTCAAAAGGGATAAACTATGGCTGCACCTTC
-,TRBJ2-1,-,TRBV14,CASSSQGRNEQFF,TGTGCCAGCAGCTCACAGGGGAGGAATGAGCAGTTCTTC
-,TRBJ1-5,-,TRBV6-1,CASSEGAWGGAQHF,TGTGCCAGCAGTGAAGGGGCCTGGGGGGGGGCCCAGCATTTT
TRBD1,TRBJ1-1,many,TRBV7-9,CASSPTGEYEAFF,TGTGCCAGCAGCCCAACAGGGGAATATGAAGCTTTCTTT
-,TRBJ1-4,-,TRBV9,CASSVARETPLGEKLFF,TGTGCCAGCAGCGTAGCGAGGGAGACTCCGTTGGGAGAAAAACTGTTTTTT
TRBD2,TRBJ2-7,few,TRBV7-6,CASSESGGDEQYF,TGTGCCAGCAGCGAATCTGGGGGGGACGAGCAGTACTTC
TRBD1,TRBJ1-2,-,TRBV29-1,CSASQGAHYGYTF,TGCAGCGCCTCACAGGGGGCTCACTATGGCTACACCTTC
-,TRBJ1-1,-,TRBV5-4,CASSLGVGRMNTEAFF,TGTGCCAGCAGCTTGGGGGTGGGGCGAATGAACACTGAAGCTTTCTTT
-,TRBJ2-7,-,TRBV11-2,CASSLEPSSYEQYF,TGTGCCAGCAGCTTAGAGCCGAGCTCCTACGAGCAGTACTTC
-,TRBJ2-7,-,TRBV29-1,CSVVDDKPLFYEQYF,TGCAGCGTTGTGGACGACAAACCCCTATTCTACGAGCAGTACTTC
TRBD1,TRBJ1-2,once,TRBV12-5,CASGLATGTGGPNYGYTF,TGTGCTAGTGGCTTAGCTACCGGGACAGGAGGTCCTAACTATGGCTACACCTTC
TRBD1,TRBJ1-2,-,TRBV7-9,CASSPPGQTYGYTF,TGTGCCAGCAGCCCGCCGGGACAGACGTATGGCTACACCTTC
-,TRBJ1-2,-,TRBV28,CASSFRELFYGYTF,TGTGCCAGCAGTTTTCGGGAGCTGTTCTATGGCTACACCTTC
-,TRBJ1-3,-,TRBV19,CASSRTAVSGNTIYF,TGTGCCAGTAGTAGGACGGCAGTCTCTGGAAACACCATATATTTT
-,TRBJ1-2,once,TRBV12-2,CASRQKGWNGYTF,TGTGCAAGTCGCCAAAAAGGGTGGAATGGCTACACCTTC
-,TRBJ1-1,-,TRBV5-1,CASSLANGEGTEAFF,TGCGCCAGCAGCTTGGCCAATGGGGAAGGTACTGAAGCTTTCTTT
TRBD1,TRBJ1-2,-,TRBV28,CASTLRTGGAGYTF,TGTGCCAGCACCTTACGGACAGGGGGCGCTGGCTACACCTTC
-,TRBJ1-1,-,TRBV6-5,CASSYSNQGNTEAFF,TGTGCCAGCAGTTACTCGAACCAAGGGAACACTGAAGCTTTCTTT
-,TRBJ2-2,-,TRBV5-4,CASSFDSYSGELFF,TGTGCCAGCAGCTTCGACTCGTACTCCGGGGAGCTGTTTTTT
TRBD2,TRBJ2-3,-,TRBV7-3,CASSDTSGWTTDTQYF,TGTGCCAGCAGCGACACTAGCGGTTGGACGACAGATACGCAGTATTTT
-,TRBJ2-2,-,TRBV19,CASSGFRDTGELFF,TGTGCCAGTAGTGGTTTTAGGGACACCGGGGAGCTGTTTTTT